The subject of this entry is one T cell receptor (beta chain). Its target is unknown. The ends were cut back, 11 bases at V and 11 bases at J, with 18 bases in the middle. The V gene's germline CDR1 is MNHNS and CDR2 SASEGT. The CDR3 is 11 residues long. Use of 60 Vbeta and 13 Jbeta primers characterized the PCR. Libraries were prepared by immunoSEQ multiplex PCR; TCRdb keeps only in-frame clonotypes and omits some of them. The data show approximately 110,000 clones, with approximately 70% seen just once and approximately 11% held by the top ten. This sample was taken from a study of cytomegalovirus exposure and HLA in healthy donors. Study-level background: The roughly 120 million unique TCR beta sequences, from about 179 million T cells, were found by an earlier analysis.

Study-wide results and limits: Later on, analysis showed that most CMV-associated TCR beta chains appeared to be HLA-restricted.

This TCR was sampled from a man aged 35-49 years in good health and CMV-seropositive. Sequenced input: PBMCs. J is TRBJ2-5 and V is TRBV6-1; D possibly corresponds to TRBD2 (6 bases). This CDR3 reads CAGGLGGPQYF. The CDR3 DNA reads TGTGCCGGTGGACTGGGGGGACCGCAGTACTTC.